The entry below describes one T cell receptor (beta chain). These data originate in a study of T cell changes during pregnancy in multiple sclerosis. V was shortened by 4 bases and J by 2 bases, with 11 bases between the two germline ends. The CDR3 length is 14 residues. The germline gives CDR1 SEHNR, CDR2 FQNEAQ (reference sequence). Here immunoSEQ multiplex PCR was the method, and the copy in TCRdb shows in-frame clones only, minus some. The data contain some 64,000 clones, roughly nine tenths of them seen just once; the ten biggest clones take up 3.3%. This chain joins TRBV7-9 and TRBJ1-1; possibly TRBD1 for D (6 bases). This material consisted of peripheral blood, taken in the first trimester of pregnancy. The source is a female donor in good health, enrolled as a control in a pregnancy study. This chain's CDR3 is CASSSQTGNTEAFF. The CDR3 nucleotides read TGTGCCAGCAGCTCCCAGACAGGCAACACTGAAGCTTTCTTT.